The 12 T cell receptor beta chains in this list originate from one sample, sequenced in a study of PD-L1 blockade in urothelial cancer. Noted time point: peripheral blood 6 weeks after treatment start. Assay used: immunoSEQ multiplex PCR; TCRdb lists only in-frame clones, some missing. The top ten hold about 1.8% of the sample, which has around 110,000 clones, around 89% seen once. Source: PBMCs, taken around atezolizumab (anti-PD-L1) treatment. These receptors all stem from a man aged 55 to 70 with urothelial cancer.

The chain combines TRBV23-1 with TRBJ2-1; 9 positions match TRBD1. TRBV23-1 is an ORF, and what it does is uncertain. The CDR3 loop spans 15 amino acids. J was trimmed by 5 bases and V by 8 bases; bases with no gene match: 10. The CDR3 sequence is CASPQGTGRNNEQFF. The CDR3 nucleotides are TGCGCCAGCCCTCAGGGGACAGGGCGTAACAATGAGCAGTTCTTC.

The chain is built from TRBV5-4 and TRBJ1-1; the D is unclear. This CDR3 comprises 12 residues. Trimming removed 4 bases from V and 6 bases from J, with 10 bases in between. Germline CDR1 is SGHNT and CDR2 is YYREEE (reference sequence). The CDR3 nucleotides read TGTGCCAGCAGCCGAGGGATGGCTGAAGCTTTCTTT. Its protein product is CASSRGMAEAFF. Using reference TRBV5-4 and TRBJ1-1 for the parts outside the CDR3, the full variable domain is ETGVTQSPTHLIKTRGQQVTLRCSSQSGHNTVSWYQQALGQGPQFIFQYYREEENGRGNFPPRFSGLQFPNYSSELNVNALELDDSALYLCASSRGMAEAFFGQGTRLTVV.

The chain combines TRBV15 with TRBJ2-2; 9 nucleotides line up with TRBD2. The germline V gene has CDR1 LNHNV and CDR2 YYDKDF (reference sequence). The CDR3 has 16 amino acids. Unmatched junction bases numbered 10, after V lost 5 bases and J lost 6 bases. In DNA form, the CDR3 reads TGTGCCACCAGCCGCCGAGCCCGCGGGGGGGCCGGGGAGCTGTTTTTT. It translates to CATSRRARGGAGELFF.

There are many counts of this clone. CDR3 sequence reads: CASSYGTGGTYEQYF. Here the CDR3 DNA reads TGTGCCAGCAGTTACGGGACAGGGGGGACCTACGAGCAGTACTTC. The V call is TRBV6-5, the J call TRBJ2-7; 11 bases match TRBD1. The CDR3 covers 15 residues. V shed 2 bases, J shed 2 bases, and the junction held 2 bases outside the gene matches. Germline CDR1 reads MNHEY; CDR2 reads SVGAGI.

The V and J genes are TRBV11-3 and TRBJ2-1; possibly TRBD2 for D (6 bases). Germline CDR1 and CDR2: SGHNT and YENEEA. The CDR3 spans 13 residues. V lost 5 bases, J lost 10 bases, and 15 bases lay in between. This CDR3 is CASSPDWRGEQFF. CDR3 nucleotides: TGTGCCAGCAGCCCTGACTGGCGGGGAGAGCAGTTCTTC.

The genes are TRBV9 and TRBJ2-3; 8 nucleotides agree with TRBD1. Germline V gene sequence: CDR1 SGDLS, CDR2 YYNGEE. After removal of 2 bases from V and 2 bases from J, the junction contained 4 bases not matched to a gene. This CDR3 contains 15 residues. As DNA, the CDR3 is TGTGCCAGCAGCGTTGAACAGGGGGTCACAGATACGCAGTATTTT. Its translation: CASSVEQGVTDTQYF.

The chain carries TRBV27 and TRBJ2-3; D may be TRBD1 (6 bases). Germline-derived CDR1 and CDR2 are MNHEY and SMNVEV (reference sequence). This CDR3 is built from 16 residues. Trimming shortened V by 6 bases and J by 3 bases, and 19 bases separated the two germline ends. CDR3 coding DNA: TGTGCCAGCAGCACGGAGACAGGACGGGTTACAGATACGCAGTATTTT. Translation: CASSTETGRVTDTQYF.

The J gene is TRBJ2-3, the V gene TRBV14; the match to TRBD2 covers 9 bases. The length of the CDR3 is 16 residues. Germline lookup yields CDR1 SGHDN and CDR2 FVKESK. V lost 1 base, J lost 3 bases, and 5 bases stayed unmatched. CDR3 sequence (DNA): TGTGCCAGCAGCCAAGGTGGTAGCGGGAGAACAGATACGCAGTATTTT. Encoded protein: CASSQGGSGRTDTQYF.

The CDR3 region is CASSPIGLAGTTGELFF. The CDR3 DNA reads as TGTGCCAGCAGCCCCATCGGACTAGCGGGAACCACCGGGGAGCTGTTTTTT. The rearrangement links TRBV5-4 to TRBJ2-2; 12 nucleotides line up with TRBD2. J was trimmed by 4 bases and V by 4 bases; bases with no gene match: 8. CDR3 length equals 17 residues. Germline V gene lookup returns CDR1 SGHNT and CDR2 YYREEE (reference sequence).

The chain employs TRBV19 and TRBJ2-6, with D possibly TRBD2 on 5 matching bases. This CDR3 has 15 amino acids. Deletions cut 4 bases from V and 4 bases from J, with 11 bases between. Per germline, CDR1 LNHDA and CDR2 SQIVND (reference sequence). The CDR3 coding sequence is TGTGCCAGTAGTAGTCGGGGTCCCGGGGCCAACGTCCTGACTTTC. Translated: CASSSRGPGANVLTF. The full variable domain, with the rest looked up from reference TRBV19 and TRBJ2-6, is DGGITQSPKYLFRKEGQNVTLSCEQNLNHDAMYWYRQDPGQGLRLIYYSQIVNDFQKGDIAEGYSVSREKKESFPLTVTSAQKNPTAFYLCASSSRGPGANVLTFGAGSRLTVL.

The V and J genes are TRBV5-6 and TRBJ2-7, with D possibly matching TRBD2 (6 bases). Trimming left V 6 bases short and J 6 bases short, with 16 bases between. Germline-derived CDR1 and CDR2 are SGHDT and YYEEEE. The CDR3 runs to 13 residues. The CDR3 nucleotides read TGTGCCAGCAAATGGAGGGGCCCCTCCGAGCAGTACTTC. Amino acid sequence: CASKWRGPSEQYF.

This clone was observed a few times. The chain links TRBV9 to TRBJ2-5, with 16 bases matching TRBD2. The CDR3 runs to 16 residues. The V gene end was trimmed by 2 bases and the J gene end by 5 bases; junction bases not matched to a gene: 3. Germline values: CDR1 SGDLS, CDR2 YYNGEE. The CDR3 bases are TGTGCCAGCAGCGTGTGGGGACTAGCGGGAGGGGAGACCCAGTACTTC. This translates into CASSVWGLAGGETQYF.